This T cell receptor (beta chain) came from a study of cytomegalovirus exposure and HLA in healthy donors. Regarding the study as a whole: The investigators catalogued about 170 TCR beta chains as cytomegalovirus-associated. The classifier, whose performance was assessed in both the original and validation cohorts, reportedly diagnosed cytomegalovirus status with high specificity and sensitivity.

A remark on this clone: The antigen remains unidentified.

Deletions cut 2 bases from V and 0 bases from J, with 8 bases between. The germline V gene has CDR1 SGDLS and CDR2 YYNGEE. The CDR3 covers 14 residues. Repertoires were generated with immunoSEQ multiplex PCR, while TCRdb's copy carries only in-frame clones and drops some. The sample holds 150,000 to 170,000 clones, roughly 86% seen once. An approximately 130-subject validation cohort, separate from the approximately 700-subject first cohort, supplied the donors. The J gene is TRBJ1-1, the V gene TRBV9; weak D call: TRBD1 (5 bases). Sequencing was performed on PBMCs. The sequence came from a human donor in good health. The DNA for the CDR3 is TGTGCCAGCAGCGTCGGGGGAATGAACACTGAAGCTTTCTTT. Amino acids: CASSVGGMNTEAFF.